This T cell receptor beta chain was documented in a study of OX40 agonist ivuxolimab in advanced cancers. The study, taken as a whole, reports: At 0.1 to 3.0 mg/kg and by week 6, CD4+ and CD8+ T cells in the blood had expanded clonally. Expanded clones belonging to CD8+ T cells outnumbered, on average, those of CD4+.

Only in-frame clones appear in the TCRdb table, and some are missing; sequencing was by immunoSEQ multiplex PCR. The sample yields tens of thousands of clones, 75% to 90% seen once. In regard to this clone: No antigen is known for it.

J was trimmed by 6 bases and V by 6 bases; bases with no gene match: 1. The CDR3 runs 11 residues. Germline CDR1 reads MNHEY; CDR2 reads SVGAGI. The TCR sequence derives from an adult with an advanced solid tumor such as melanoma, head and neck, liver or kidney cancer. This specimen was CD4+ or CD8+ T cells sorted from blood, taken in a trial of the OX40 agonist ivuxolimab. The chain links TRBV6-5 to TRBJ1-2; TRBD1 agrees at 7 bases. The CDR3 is CASRTGNGYTF. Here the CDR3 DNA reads TGTGCCAGCAGGACAGGGAATGGCTACACCTTC.